These T cell receptor beta chains were read from a single sample in a study of blood T cell repertoires in COVID-19. Clones were sequenced by immunoSEQ multiplex PCR, and TCRdb holds only the in-frame ones, with some missing. The profile shows some 99,000 clones, about 90% of them singletons. Sequencing was performed on peripheral blood. The receptors were gathered from a human donor with COVID-19, enrolled during active disease. The donor label of this sample is uncertain. The CDR3 runs from the conserved cysteine through the conserved F or W.

v_call: TRBV19; j_call: TRBJ2-7; cdr3_aa: CASSTVGGSAYEQYF
v_call: TRBV5-1; j_call: TRBJ2-1; cdr3_aa: CASSLEGDSYNEQFF
v_call: TRBV28; j_call: TRBJ1-4; cdr3_aa: CASSLNGGGWNEKLFF
v_call: TRBV7-3; j_call: TRBJ2-7; cdr3_aa: CASSLDLDTGTGSYEQYF
v_call: TRBV18; j_call: TRBJ1-5; cdr3_aa: CASSPGDQPQHF
v_call: TRBV7-6; j_call: TRBJ2-5; cdr3_aa: CASSLGGTFGEETQYF
v_call: TRBV19; j_call: TRBJ1-1; cdr3_aa: CASSTLQGRGTTEAFF
v_call: TRBV7-7; j_call: TRBJ2-7; cdr3_aa: CASSLVTGGYEQYF
v_call: TRBV25-1; j_call: TRBJ2-7; cdr3_aa: CATTEIYEQYF
v_call: TRBV30; j_call: TRBJ1-5; cdr3_aa: CAWSGGQVLREPQHF
v_call: TRBV6-5; j_call: TRBJ1-1; cdr3_aa: CASIQQGETNTEAFF
v_call: TRBV11-2; j_call: TRBJ1-3; cdr3_aa: CASSTIDRLQGNTIYF
v_call: TRBV27; j_call: TRBJ2-1; cdr3_aa: CARGLFWTVYNEQFF
v_call: TRBV3-1/TRBV3-2; j_call: TRBJ1-2; cdr3_aa: CASSQGWQGAYGYTF
v_call: TRBV6-5; j_call: TRBJ2-2; cdr3_aa: CASSTQENTGELFF
v_call: TRBV24-1; j_call: TRBJ2-3; cdr3_aa: CATSETSFTEDGGYTDTQYF
v_call: TRBV25-1; j_call: TRBJ1-6; cdr3_aa: CASHTDDNSPLHF
v_call: TRBV29-1; j_call: TRBJ2-5; cdr3_aa: CSVGREKETQYF
v_call: TRBV30; j_call: TRBJ1-4; cdr3_aa: CAWSPTGSWNEKLFF
v_call: TRBV7-6; j_call: TRBJ1-6; cdr3_aa: CASSPGQGSSPLHF
v_call: TRBV5-1; j_call: TRBJ2-3; cdr3_aa: CASSFLLDTQYF
v_call: TRBV10-2; j_call: TRBJ1-1; cdr3_aa: CASSEVWQGGTEAFF
v_call: TRBV7-6; j_call: TRBJ1-1; cdr3_aa: CASSFLETGDLNTEAFF
v_call: TRBV2; j_call: TRBJ2-1; cdr3_aa: CASSSTGQGSYNEQFF
v_call: TRBV2; j_call: TRBJ1-1; cdr3_aa: CASSVRQVNTEAFF
v_call: TRBV19; j_call: TRBJ2-2; cdr3_aa: CASIDFSTGELFF
v_call: TRBV29-1; j_call: TRBJ1-2; cdr3_aa: CSVGRTGRGYTF
v_call: TRBV6-5; j_call: TRBJ1-5; cdr3_aa: CASSLQGQPQHF
v_call: TRBV28; j_call: TRBJ2-1; cdr3_aa: CASSQQDRGAYNEQFF
v_call: TRBV5-4; j_call: TRBJ2-6; cdr3_aa: CASSFSVSGANVLTF
v_call: TRBV6-5; j_call: TRBJ2-7; cdr3_aa: CASRDRGWSYEQYF
v_call: TRBV4-1; j_call: TRBJ1-1; cdr3_aa: CASSQGVTTGRGATEAFF
v_call: TRBV27; j_call: TRBJ1-1; cdr3_aa: CASSPGRLGGVAFF
v_call: TRBV2; j_call: TRBJ2-5; cdr3_aa: CASRIPGTGQETQYF
v_call: TRBV19; j_call: TRBJ2-5; cdr3_aa: CASSPQGQETQYF
v_call: TRBV18; j_call: TRBJ2-7; cdr3_aa: CASSLGQNYEQYF
v_call: TRBV6-5; j_call: TRBJ1-5; cdr3_aa: CASRATEGVQPQHF
v_call: TRBV28; j_call: TRBJ1-1; cdr3_aa: CASSLGQGALNTEAFF
v_call: TRBV6-5; j_call: TRBJ1-2; cdr3_aa: CASGTGVLDYGYTF
v_call: TRBV9; j_call: TRBJ2-5; cdr3_aa: CASSVAGGRQETQYF
v_call: TRBV27; j_call: TRBJ2-5; cdr3_aa: CASSFRETQYF
v_call: TRBV19; j_call: TRBJ1-2; cdr3_aa: CASSIDRDGYTF
v_call: TRBV11-2; j_call: TRBJ2-5; cdr3_aa: CASSPRRRTGGRETQYF
v_call: TRBV3-1/TRBV3-2; j_call: TRBJ2-2; cdr3_aa: CASSYQTGFGGELFF
v_call: TRBV27; j_call: TRBJ2-2; cdr3_aa: CASSLMRDRGPGELFF
v_call: TRBV11-2; j_call: TRBJ1-3; cdr3_aa: CASNPMGAAGNTIYF
v_call: TRBV2; j_call: TRBJ2-5; cdr3_aa: CASSEQETQYF
v_call: TRBV5-4; j_call: TRBJ1-2; cdr3_aa: CASSRGTGANYGYTF
v_call: TRBV19; j_call: TRBJ2-7; cdr3_aa: CASSMGTGITYEQYF
v_call: TRBV7-2; j_call: TRBJ2-3; cdr3_aa: CASSLDSLTDTQYF
v_call: TRBV6-5; j_call: TRBJ1-5; cdr3_aa: CASNGQSNQPQHF
v_call: TRBV7-9; j_call: TRBJ2-1; cdr3_aa: CASSLGRGREQFF
v_call: TRBV27; j_call: TRBJ1-1; cdr3_aa: CASSHVKWRDRGRASTEAFF
v_call: TRBV5-6; j_call: TRBJ2-3; cdr3_aa: CASSLGLAGGDTQYF
v_call: TRBV7-9; j_call: TRBJ1-6; cdr3_aa: CASSFNPPGSNSPLHF
v_call: TRBV11-2; j_call: TRBJ2-7; cdr3_aa: CASSLVGQGSYEQYF
v_call: TRBV11-1; j_call: TRBJ1-1; cdr3_aa: CASSWDTWVNTEAFF
v_call: TRBV3-1/TRBV3-2; j_call: TRBJ2-3; cdr3_aa: CASRQPSTDTQYF